This T cell receptor (beta chain) was captured by sequencing in a study of beta chain features in type 1 diabetes. Expressed TCRB transcripts were sequenced because the isolated RNA had all been reverse transcribed beforehand. Clones were sequenced by immunoSEQ multiplex PCR, and TCRdb holds only the in-frame ones, with some missing. The sample consists of 300,000 or so clones, about 13% of them appearing once. Regarding the study as a whole: Cells expressing TCR highly could be over-represented by cDNA sequencing. The naive, central memory and Treg TCRB repertoires of patients appeared to be more similar to one another than those of healthy donors. Researchers report that Type 1 diabetes patients had moderately but significantly shorter TCRB CDR3s across all four CD4+ subsets.

The CDR3 has 15 amino acids. Germline V gene data show CDR1 as SGHRS and CDR2 as YFSETQ. V lost 1 base and J lost 5, with 12 bases in between. This clone was recorded a few times. The target antigen is unknown. One heparinised blood draw averaging about 120 mL was given by each donor. Cell sorting via CD45RO/CCR7/CD25/CD127/CD95/CD27 was performed to obtain CD4+ naive, central memory, regulatory and stem cell-like memory cells. The sequencing sample was made of naive CD4+ T cells from blood. This clonotype was obtained from a woman between 18 and 30 years old with type 1 diabetes. The chain combines TRBV5-1 with TRBJ2-2; tentatively, D is TRBD2 (6 bases). In DNA, the CDR3 is TGCGCCAGCAGCTTGATCGGGGGAGAGACCGGGGAGCTGTTTTTT. Residues: CASSLIGGETGELFF.